This T cell receptor (beta chain) emerged from a study of vaccination effects on CD4 cells after COVID-19 (dated by TCRdb to between 2022 and 2023). With respect to the entire study: The ViraFEST assay stimulated PBMC with viral peptide pools and then used TCR sequencing to identify antigen-specific CD4+ T cell clonotypes by expansion. After vaccination, three convalescent patients were sampled at an early time point (day +14) and at a late time point (day +241, +227 and +161, respectively). Post-vaccine samples across the study were collected a median of 72 days after the second dose, with a range of 14 to 241. Approximately 2 million PBMC per well were cultured with around 9.8 ug/ml peptides in IMDM containing around 4.6% human AB serum, roughly 10 IU/ml IL-2 and gentamicin. The study compared SARS-CoV-2 spike-specific CD4+ TCR repertoires before and after mRNA vaccination in COVID-19 convalescent patients and infection-naive vaccine recipients. The full study included 10 to 11 COVID-19 convalescent patients and several SARS-CoV-2-naive healthy vaccine recipients. The Oncomine TCR Beta short-read assay on an Illumina iSeq 100 was used to sequence cultures from other donors in the study.

Library preparation employed the immunoSEQ multiplex PCR assay. TCR beta CDR3 sequencing was performed on DNA from the cultured, isolated CD4+ T cells. In the original analysis: Non-productive TCR sequences were discarded, and reads were trimmed to the CDR3 region, with only CDR3s of 7 or more amino acids retained. The MANAFEST web app was used to identify antigen-specific clonotypes by comparing expansion in peptide wells with expansion in reference cultures. Positive clones required FDR<0.05 expansion versus reference and all other wells, odds ratio above 5, and frequency above 0.1% in two replicate wells. A clonotype was called cross-reactive if it was significantly expanded both in SARS-CoV-2 spike wells and in at least one common cold coronavirus spike condition. CDR3 similarity was assessed by Levenshtein distance with the stringdist R package, and unrooted trees were built with ape in R 3.6.1. Drawn from immuneACCESS, this table holds only the in-frame rearrangements with V and J called that TCRdb kept. Clones are partly lost; checked studies trace under half to an unresolved V gene and leave the rest unexplained. V and J calls and clone size follow that table, whereas D and trimming were derived from the DNA. Here the sample has 45,000 to 55,000 clones; around 74% occur a single time. The top ten hold approximately 5.1% of the sample.

Regarding this clone: Its antigen is not yet known. No base quality values were provided; no much bigger clone lies one nucleotide off.

The junction carries 11 bases between V and J, which are trimmed by 1 base and 4 bases respectively. For CDR1 and CDR2, the germline V gene lists SGHRS and YFSETQ. CDR3 length: 15 amino acids, cysteine to phenylalanine. CDR3 DNA only is kept here, 45 bases in frame from base 1. General study outcomes and caveats: Only a small number of convalescent patients were included, and no early post-infection timepoints were available, which limited the study. Marked clonal contraction was observed in both infection-induced and vaccine-induced clones at late post-vaccination timepoints, consistent with waning T cell responses. For convalescent patients, new clones induced by the vaccine made up most of the post-vaccine spike-reactive repertoire, and these new clones were largely distinct from the clones induced by infection.

After less than 13 days of culture, CD4+ T cells were isolated with the EasySep CD4+ T cell isolation kit. Convalescent patients had PCR-confirmed SARS-CoV-2 infection between March and December 2020, before Alpha, Beta and Delta variants emerged in the United States. Participants received two doses of either the BNT162b2 or the mRNA-1273 mRNA SARS-CoV-2 vaccine. Half of the culture medium was replaced with fresh IL-2-containing medium on days 3 and 7. Each peptide stimulation condition was cultured in triplicate wells unless otherwise noted. Using Ficoll-Paque Plus gradient centrifugation, PBMC were separated from whole blood and then either used fresh or cryopreserved at -140C. The QIAamp micro DNA kit was used to extract genomic DNA from the cultured CD4+ T cells.

The chain employs TRBV5-1 and TRBJ2-2, with no D gene named confidently. The sequence derives from a human donor who had a prior SARS-CoV-2 infection. The source material was CD4+ T cells from PBMCs cultured without peptide, sampled after COVID-19 vaccination. CDR3 reads: CASSLLGIGTGELFF. The sequenced DNA is TGCGCCAGCAGCTTGCTGGGAATCGGCACCGGGGAGCTGTTTTTT.